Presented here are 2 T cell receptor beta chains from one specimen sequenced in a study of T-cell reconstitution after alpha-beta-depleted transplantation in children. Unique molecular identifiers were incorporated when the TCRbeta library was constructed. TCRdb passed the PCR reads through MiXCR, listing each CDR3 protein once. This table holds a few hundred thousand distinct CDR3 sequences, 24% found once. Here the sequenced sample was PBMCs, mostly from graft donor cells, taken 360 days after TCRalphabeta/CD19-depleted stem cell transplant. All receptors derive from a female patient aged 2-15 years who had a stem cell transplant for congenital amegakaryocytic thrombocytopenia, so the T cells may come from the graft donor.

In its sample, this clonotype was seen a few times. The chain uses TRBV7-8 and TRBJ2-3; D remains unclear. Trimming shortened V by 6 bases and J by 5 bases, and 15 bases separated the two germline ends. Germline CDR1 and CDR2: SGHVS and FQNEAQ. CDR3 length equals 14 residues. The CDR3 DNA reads TGTGCCAGCAGGGCCTCTAGAGTTGGAGATACGCAGTATTTT. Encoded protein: CASRASRVGDTQYF.

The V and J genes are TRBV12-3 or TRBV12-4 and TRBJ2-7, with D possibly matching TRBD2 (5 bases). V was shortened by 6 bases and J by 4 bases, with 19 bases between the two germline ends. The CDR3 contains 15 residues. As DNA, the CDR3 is TGTGCCAGCAGCCGCGAGGGCGAATCCTATTACGAGCAGTACTTC. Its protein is CASSREGESYYEQYF.